One and the same sample provided the 30 T cell receptor beta chains below, sequenced in a study of CD4 and CD8 cells across lung adenocarcinoma regions. TCRdb re-called the PCR reads through MiXCR, storing one row per CDR3 protein. This repertoire shows almost 5,000 distinct CDR3 sequences, about 61% found once; its top ten account for roughly a sixth. Sequencing was done on a sample of CD4+ T cells from the center of a lung tumor. The receptor set was obtained from a male donor with lung adenocarcinoma. The CD4 and CD8 labels of this study may be unreliable.

The chain employs TRBV27 and TRBJ2-5; D ambiguous. The CDR3 totals 13 residues. Germline assignment: CDR1 MNHEY and CDR2 SMNVEV (reference sequence). V was trimmed by 4 bases and J by 0 bases, leaving 6 bases between them. For the CDR3, the DNA is TGTGCCAGCAGTTACAAGTACCAAGAGACCCAGTACTTC. Amino acid sequence: CASSYKYQETQYF.

This clonotype has a single count. The rearrangement uses TRBV12-3 or TRBV12-4 and TRBJ2-5; no firm D call. V was cut by 7 bases and J by 1 base, with 13 bases left in between. The CDR3 contains 14 residues. Here the CDR3 DNA reads TGTGCCAGCACCGACTCGATAACCCAAGAGACCCAGTACTTC. Translated, it gives CASTDSITQETQYF.

The chain uses TRBV6-5 and TRBJ2-1; 8 nucleotides agree with TRBD2. Germline V gene data show CDR1 as MNHEY and CDR2 as SVGAGI. The V gene end was trimmed by 0 bases and the J gene end by 8 bases; junction bases not matched to a gene: 6. This CDR3 has 15 residues. The CDR3 region is CASSYSSGALDEQFF. The CDR3 bases are TGTGCCAGCAGTTACTCTAGCGGGGCCCTTGATGAGCAGTTCTTC.

On this clonotype: At one end, the junction sequence differs from germline, possibly due to a read error. The chain's CDR3 is CASRASTNAGEQFF. DNA for the CDR3: TGTGCCAGCAGGGCCTCCACGAACGCCGGGGAGCAGTTTTTT. The rearrangement joins TRBV6-1 to TRBJ2-1; D might be TRBD2 (5 bases). Germline values: CDR1 MNHNS, CDR2 SASEGT. The CDR3 runs to 14 residues.

Only a few counts were recorded for this clonotype. The CDR3 DNA reads TGTGCCAGCAGTCTCCGGGGGACTAGCGGGACTACCTCAGGGAATGAGCAGTTCTTC. This translates into CASSLRGTSGTTSGNEQFF. The rearrangement uses TRBV6-1 and TRBJ2-1; TRBD2 agrees at 13 bases. CDR1 is MNHNS and CDR2 is SASEGT in the germline V gene. V was clipped by 5 bases and J by 7 bases; unmatched bases: 17. This CDR3 has 19 amino acids.

The V gene is TRBV6-1, the J gene TRBJ2-5; 9 positions match TRBD1. The V segment lost 7 bases and the J segment 3 bases; nucleotides outside the gene matches: 9. CDR1 MNHNS and CDR2 SASEGT come from the germline V gene. The CDR3 has 15 residues. In DNA, the CDR3 is TGTGCCAGCACCCGAGGCGGGACAGGGAAAGAGACCCAGTACTTC. It specifies CASTRGGTGKETQYF.

This clonotype was counted a few times. The genes are TRBV7-6 and TRBJ2-1, with 12 positions matching TRBD2. This CDR3 is 16 amino acids long. V lost 5 bases to trimming and J lost 8 bases; unmatched junction nucleotides: 10. Germline CDR1 is SGHVS and CDR2 is FNYEAQ. CDR3 region: CASSPRSLAGGDEQFF. The CDR3 DNA reads as TGTGCCAGCAGCCCCCGTTCTCTAGCGGGAGGGGATGAGCAGTTCTTC.

The J gene is TRBJ1-2, the V gene TRBV6-1; the match to TRBD1 covers 7 bases. Germline V gene sequence: CDR1 MNHNS, CDR2 SASEGT. The length of the CDR3 is 14 residues. With 1 base clipped from V and 4 bases from J, the junction kept 3 bases outside the gene matches. CDR3 coding DNA: TGTGCCAGCAGTGAAGTTGGGACAGTCTATGGCTACACCTTC. Translating it yields CASSEVGTVYGYTF.

This clonotype is medium-sized in the sample. V usage is TRBV6-5 and J usage is TRBJ1-2, with a tentative D call TRBD1 (5 bases). The V gene's germline CDR1 is MNHEY and CDR2 SVGAGI. The CDR3 runs 15 residues. V was clipped by 2 bases and J by 2 bases, with 12 bases between them. Written as DNA, the CDR3 is TGTGCCAGCAGTTACCGGTACAGGATAAACTATGGCTACACCTTC. This gives the protein CASSYRYRINYGYTF.

The rearrangement links TRBV6-1 to TRBJ2-1; perhaps TRBD1 as D (6 bases). Germline CDR1 is MNHNS and CDR2 is SASEGT. Trimming removed 0 bases from V and 9 bases from J, with 15 bases in between. The CDR3 loop spans 15 amino acids. The CDR3 nucleotides read TGTGCCAGCAGTGAAGCGCTTAGGGGGTACGGTGAGCAGTTCTTC. Its protein product is CASSEALRGYGEQFF.

On this clonotype: At one end, the junction sequence differs from germline, possibly due to a read error. The chain employs TRBV5-1 and TRBJ2-1; 10 nucleotides match TRBD2. Germline V gene sequence: CDR1 SGHRS, CDR2 YFSETQ. The CDR3 sequence is 20 residues long. The CDR3 loop is CASSLDATSGLRSSYREQFF. CDR3 DNA sequence: TGCGCCAGCAGCTTGGATGCGACTAGCGGGCTTAGGAGCTCCTACAGGGAGCAGTTTTTC.

The DNA for the CDR3 is TGTGCCAGCAGTCACGAGGGGTTACGGAATGAGCAGTTCTTC. Its translation: CASSHEGLRNEQFF. The chain links TRBV6-5 to TRBJ2-1; either TRBD1 or TRBD2 may supply D (5 bases each). Germline values: CDR1 MNHEY, CDR2 SVGAGI. This CDR3 is 14 amino acids long. The germline V and J ends were trimmed by 5 bases and 7 bases, with 15 bases remaining between them.

The chain couples TRBV6-1 to TRBJ2-5, with D possibly being TRBD2 (7 bases). The closer fit of TRBJ2-7 to the DNA end suggests the J call may be wrong. The CDR3 is 14 amino acids. Germline V gene data show CDR1 as MNHNS and CDR2 as SASEGT. The CDR3 DNA reads TGTGCCAGCAGTGGTCAAGCGGGGACATACGAGCAGTACTTC. Translation: CASSGQAGTYEQYF.

This clonotype was observed a handful of times. In DNA form, the CDR3 reads TGTGCCGCCTTACCGGGCCCCGGATTTACGCTGTTTTTT. Translating gives CAALPGPGFTLFF. The chain employs TRBV6-1 and TRBJ2-3; D remains unclear. The J call may be faulty, since TRBJ2-2 better matches the DNA end. Per germline, CDR1 MNHNS and CDR2 SASEGT. This CDR3 is built from 13 residues.

The chain couples TRBV6-1 to TRBJ2-1, with a possible D match to TRBD2 (6 bases). The CDR3 runs 15 residues. The germline CDR1 and CDR2 sequences are MNHNS and SASEGT. V lost 7 bases, J lost 2 bases, and 15 bases lay in between. DNA of the CDR3: TGTGCCAGCACCCCCCCGGGGGAGGCCTACAATGAGCAGTTCTTC. This codes for CASTPPGEAYNEQFF.

The chain couples TRBV7-3 to TRBJ1-1; D possibly corresponds to TRBD1 (6 bases). CDR3 length: 14 amino acids. V was pared by 2 bases and J by 6 bases, with 13 bases between. Germline CDR1 SGHTA, CDR2 FQGTGA. The CDR3 DNA sequence: TGTGCCAGCAGCTTAGGCGGGGGGGCAGCTGAAGCTTTCTTT. It is translated as CASSLGGGAAEAFF.

This sequence joins TRBV7-9 and TRBJ1-1, with D possibly TRBD1 on 6 matching bases. There are 16 residues in the CDR3. V was trimmed by 0 bases and J by 1 base, leaving 12 bases between them. Germline lookup yields CDR1 SEHNR and CDR2 FQNEAQ (reference sequence). CDR3 bases: TGTGCCAGCAGCTTAGCGGTGGCCAGGGGGAACACTGAAGCTTTCTTT. This translates into CASSLAVARGNTEAFF.

For this clonotype: A junction end diverges from the germline sequence, so it may reflect a read error. The chain couples TRBV6-1 to TRBJ2-3; D is tentatively TRBD1 or TRBD2 (6 bases each). The CDR3 extends over 14 amino acids. Germline loops: CDR1 MNHNS, CDR2 SASEGT. The CDR3 here is CASSGGRGPDTQYF. The CDR3 region has the DNA TGTGCGAGCAGTGGGGGGCGCGGCCCAGATACGCAGTATTTT.

The genes are TRBV6-1 and TRBJ2-5; D uncertain. The better agreement between TRBJ2-7 and the DNA end casts doubt on the J call. The CDR3 consists of 11 residues. Germline V gene data show CDR1 as MNHNS and CDR2 as SASEGT. The CDR3 DNA reads as TGTGCCAGCATTCTTAATTTCGAGCAGTACTTC. Its protein is CASILNFEQYF.

CDR3 residues: CASSPSGATDTQYF. The CDR3 DNA reads TGCGCCAGCAGTCCTAGCGGGGCAACAGATACGCAGTATTTT. This chain links TRBV10-1 with TRBJ2-3, with 9 nucleotides matching TRBD2. The CDR3 extends over 14 amino acids. Unmatched junction bases numbered 3, after V lost 5 bases and J lost 3 bases. In germline, CDR1 is WNHNN, CDR2 SYGVQD (reference sequence).

Of note for this clonotype: The CDR3 does not close with the conserved phenylalanine or tryptophan, likely indicating a read error. V is TRBV6-1 and J is TRBJ1-2; the D gene is possibly TRBD1 (5 bases). CDR3 size: 16 residues. With 2 bases removed from V and 2 bases from J, the gap between germline ends came to 15 bases. CDR1 and CDR2 from the germline V gene are MNHNS and SASEGT. The chain's CDR3 is CASSERDGGLNYGYTL. In nucleotides, the CDR3 is TGTGCCAGCAGTGAAAGGGACGGGGGACTGAACTATGGCTACACCTTA.

This clonotype is medium-sized (0.01 to 0.1%). The rearrangement joins TRBV12-5 to TRBJ2-3, with 12 bases fitting TRBD2. The germline V gene encodes CDR1 LGHNT and CDR2 FRNRAP. This CDR3 is 17 amino acids long. The V gene end was trimmed by 1 base and the J gene end by 2 bases; junction bases not matched to a gene: 4. CDR3 coding DNA: TGTGCTAGTGGTTTGGCCCGGACTAGCGGGAACACAGATACGCAGTATTTT. This sequence encodes CASGLARTSGNTDTQYF.

The rearrangement uses TRBV7-3 and TRBJ2-5, with TRBD2 matching 8 bases. Losses at the gene ends were 0 bases for V and 2 bases for J; bases not matched to a gene: 2. The CDR3 spans 15 residues. CDR1 and CDR2 (germline): SGHTA, FQGTGA. In DNA, the CDR3 is TGTGCCAGCAGCTTAACTGGCGGGGGGCAAGAGACCCAGTACTTC. This gives the protein CASSLTGGGQETQYF.

The J gene is TRBJ2-3, the V gene TRBV27; D is ambiguous. Gene TRBJ2-7 matches the end of the DNA better, so the J call may be wrong. This CDR3 contains 14 residues. In germline, CDR1 is MNHEY, CDR2 SMNVEV (reference sequence). CDR3 sequence (DNA): TGTGCGGGCAGTGTGGGCCGTGACCAAGATACGCAGTACTTC. The encoded protein is CAGSVGRDQDTQYF.

Sample share makes this clonotype medium-sized. This chain uses TRBV6-5 with TRBJ2-1; 9 nucleotides align to TRBD2. The DNA end is a closer match to TRBJ2-7, so the J assignment may be wrong. The germline V gene has CDR1 MNHEY and CDR2 SVGAGI. This CDR3 has 15 residues. For the CDR3, the DNA is TGTGCCAGCAGTTACCGCGGGAGGGGAGGAAACGAGCAGTACTTC. This sequence encodes CASSYRGRGGNEQYF.

CDR3: CATSDPRWSRLGATDTQYF. The DNA for the CDR3 is TGTGCCACCAGTGACCCCCGTTGGTCGAGGCTGGGGGCCACAGATACGCAGTATTTT. The J gene is TRBJ2-3, the V gene TRBV24-1; a possible D gene is TRBD1 (6 bases). Per germline, CDR1 KGHDR and CDR2 SFDVKD. The CDR3 is 19 residues long. The V gene lost 4 bases and the J gene lost 2 bases, with 24 bases spanning the gap.

The J gene is TRBJ2-3, the V gene TRBV6-1, with D possibly TRBD1 on 6 matching bases. The J call may be incorrect, as the DNA end agrees better with TRBJ2-7. Germline V gives CDR1 MNHNS, CDR2 SASEGT. This CDR3 has 15 residues. The CDR3: CARGPQGRTQDTQYF. The CDR3 nucleotides are TGTGCCAGGGGTCCTCAGGGGCGGACACAAGATACGCAGTACTTC.

The genes are TRBV11-3 and TRBJ2-3; TRBD2 aligns across 11 bases. V was clipped by 4 bases and J by 4 bases; unmatched bases: 7. The germline gives CDR1 SGHNT, CDR2 YENEEA. CDR3 size: 16 residues. The CDR3: CASSSASGRISDTQYF. As DNA, the CDR3 is TGTGCCAGCAGCTCAGCTAGCGGGAGGATTTCAGATACGCAGTATTTT. The entire variable domain, with the rest obtained from reference TRBV11-3 and TRBJ2-3, is as follows: EAGVVQSPRYKIIEKKQPVAFWCNPISGHNTLYWYLQNLGQGPELLIRYENEEAVDDSQLPKDRFSAERLKGVDSTLKIQPAELGDSAVYLCASSSASGRISDTQYFGPGTRLTVL.

The V and J genes are TRBV6-1 and TRBJ2-1; TRBD2 aligns across 13 bases. The CDR3 sequence is 19 residues long. With 5 bases clipped from V and 9 bases from J, the junction kept 19 bases outside the gene matches. Germline CDR1 and CDR2: MNHNS and SASEGT. The CDR3 region is CASSRRVGGTSGNRGEQFF. The CDR3 DNA reads as TGTGCCAGCAGTCGGAGGGTAGGGGGGACTAGCGGGAATCGGGGTGAGCAGTTCTTC.

The V and J genes are TRBV7-3 and TRBJ2-1, with TRBD1 matching 8 bases. The CDR3 totals 16 residues. J gave up 4 bases and V 5 bases, and 10 bases lay outside the gene matches. The V gene's germline CDR1 is SGHTA and CDR2 FQGTGA. CDR3 protein: CASSNSFQGAYNEQFF. DNA of the CDR3: TGTGCCAGCAGCAATTCCTTCCAGGGGGCATACAATGAGCAGTTCTTC.